These 16 T cell receptor beta chains were sequenced from one sample in a study of glioma-infiltrating T cells. Using RNA template, CDR3s of TCR alpha and beta were amplified with iRepertoire arm-PCR. Each CDR3 protein gets one entry after TCRdb re-called the multiplex PCR reads with MiXCR. The sample yields fewer than 250,000 distinct CDR3 sequences, 32% seen once. The material sequenced was glioma tissue, nonneoplastic brain tissue, or PBMCs (not recorded which). These receptors originate from a human donor with low-grade glioma or glioblastoma, undergoing nonglioma brain surgery, or in good health (not recorded which).

This clonotype was seen only once. This chain connects TRBV6-1 to TRBJ2-1; the D is unclear. Between the trimmed V and J ends, which lost 3 bases and 7 bases, there was a span of 10 bases. The CDR3 extends over 13 amino acids. Per germline, CDR1 MNHNS and CDR2 SASEGT. Here the CDR3 reads CASSEIGRNEQFF. CDR3 sequence (DNA): TGTGCCAGCAGTGAGATTGGAAGAAATGAGCAGTTCTTC.

This clonotype has at least ten counts. The chain employs TRBV7-2 and TRBJ2-7; possibly TRBD1 or TRBD2 for D (5 bases each). The CDR3 is 15 residues long. Germline CDR1 is SGHTA and CDR2 is FQGNSA. The V and J ends lost 0 bases and 2 bases respectively, with 11 bases between them. As DNA, the CDR3 is TGTGCCAGCAGCTTAGCGGGGACCGAGGCCTACGAGCAGTACTTC. Its translation: CASSLAGTEAYEQYF.

The V call is TRBV5-6, the J call TRBJ2-1, with 8 bases aligning to TRBD2. The CDR3 consists of 16 residues. J gave up 4 bases and V 4 bases, and 10 bases lay outside the gene matches. Germline loops: CDR1 SGHDT, CDR2 YYEEEE. CDR3 region: CASSPAASGLYNEQFF. Here the CDR3 DNA reads TGTGCCAGCAGCCCTGCCGCTAGCGGGTTATACAATGAGCAGTTCTTC.

This clonotype occurred many times. The J gene is TRBJ2-7, the V gene TRBV6-1; no firm D call. The V gene's germline CDR1 is MNHNS and CDR2 SASEGT. The CDR3 length is 13 residues. V lost 10 bases to trimming and J lost 0 bases, with 13 bases between them. CDR3 sequence: CAIHRPGSYEQYF. CDR3 nucleotides: TGTGCCATCCACCGACCGGGCTCCTACGAGCAGTACTTC.

Concerning this clonotype: A much larger clone lies a single base off, so this may be a read error. The CDR3 region is CASSSTGKVYEQYF. The CDR3 coding sequence is TGTGCCAGCAGCTCGACAGGGAAGGTCTACGAGCAGTACTTC. The chain uses TRBV11-2 and TRBJ2-7; 7 bases fit TRBD1. V was pared by 4 bases and J by 3 bases, with 6 bases of the junction left unmatched. The germline CDR1 and CDR2 sequences are SGHAT and FQNNGV. The CDR3 covers 14 residues.

As regards this clonotype: This clone may be a read error of a much larger clone one base away. The V gene is TRBV5-1, the J gene TRBJ2-5, with 9 bases fitting TRBD1. The CDR3 extends over 14 amino acids. The ends lost 4 bases at V and 5 bases at J; junction bases unmatched: 6. The germline CDR1 and CDR2 sequences are SGHRS and YFSETQ. The CDR3 protein is CASSPTGGPETQYF. The CDR3 DNA sequence: TGCGCCAGCAGCCCAACAGGGGGCCCCGAGACCCAGTACTTC.

Ten or more counts support this clonotype. The rearrangement links TRBV7-2 to TRBJ2-7; TRBD2 matches 8 bases. The germline CDR1 and CDR2 sequences are SGHTA and FQGNSA. There are 14 residues in the CDR3. J gave up 0 bases and V 5 bases, and 3 bases lay outside the gene matches. The CDR3: CASSRGRSSYEQYF. DNA of the CDR3: TGTGCCAGCAGCCGCGGGAGGAGCTCCTACGAGCAGTACTTC.

This clonotype came up a few times. The V call is TRBV19, the J call TRBJ2-3; D possibly corresponds to TRBD2 (5 bases). Between the trimmed V and J ends, which lost 3 bases and 1 base, there was a span of 8 bases. Germline lookup yields CDR1 LNHDA and CDR2 SQIVND (reference sequence). The CDR3 contains 14 residues. Here the CDR3 reads CASSISGGTDTQYF. The CDR3 bases are TGTGCCAGTAGTATCAGCGGCGGCACAGATACGCAGTATTTT.

Ten or more counts support this clonotype. The chain uses TRBV5-4 and TRBJ2-3; D gene unclear. Germline V gene lookup returns CDR1 SGHNT and CDR2 YYREEE (reference sequence). The ends were cut back, 2 bases at V and 0 bases at J, with 7 bases in the middle. The CDR3 extends over 14 amino acids. CDR3 region: CASSLGGSTDTQYF. Written as DNA, the CDR3 is TGTGCCAGCAGCTTAGGCGGAAGCACAGATACGCAGTATTTT.

On this clonotype: A much larger clonotype is one base distant, so this may be a read error. V gene TRBV14 combines with J gene TRBJ2-7; maybe TRBD2 (7 bases). The CDR3 is 14 amino acids. Trimming took off 4 bases at V and 7 bases at J, with 17 bases between the two ends. Germline-derived CDR1 and CDR2 are SGHDN and FVKESK. CDR3 amino acids: CASSLRGGGGEQYF. For the CDR3, the DNA is TGTGCCAGCAGCCTCAGAGGGGGGGGGGGAGAGCAGTACTTC.

A remark on this clonotype: A much larger clone is a single base away; this may be a read error. This chain joins TRBV12-3 or TRBV12-4 and TRBJ1-1; 7 bases are shared with TRBD1. CDR3 size: 16 residues. The DNA for the CDR3 is TGTGCCAGCAGTTTAGACACCGGGACAGCGAACACTGAAGCTTCCTTT. This codes for CASSLDTGTANTEASF.

Ten or more counts support this clonotype. This chain connects TRBV5-1 to TRBJ2-4; 7 positions match TRBD1. The germline CDR1 and CDR2 sequences are SGHRS and YFSETQ. This CDR3 is 14 amino acids long. Unmatched junction bases numbered 9, after V lost 4 bases and J lost 8 bases. In DNA, the CDR3 is TGCGCCAGCAGCAAAGACAGGGATCTAGACATTCAGTACTTC. This translates into CASSKDRDLDIQYF.

This clonotype was counted a few times. The chain recombines TRBV29-1 with TRBJ1-1; D is ambiguous. The CDR3 is 13 amino acids. Per the germline V gene, CDR1 is SQVTM and CDR2 is ANQGSEA. V was clipped by 2 bases and J by 1 base, with 8 bases between them. CDR3 sequence: CSVEPNRNTEAFF. In nucleotides, the CDR3 is TGCAGCGTTGAACCGAATCGGAACACTGAAGCTTTCTTT.

This clonotype was observed at least ten times. Written as DNA, the CDR3 is TGTGCCAGCAGCTCGGGACAGGGGGTCGAGCAGTACTTC. It yields the protein CASSSGQGVEQYF. The V gene is TRBV7-6, the J gene TRBJ2-7, with 11 bases identical to TRBD1. CDR1 and CDR2 from the germline V gene are SGHVS and FNYEAQ. The CDR3 runs 13 residues. Trimming took 4 bases from V and 6 from J; bases not matched to a gene: 2.

This clonotype appeared a few times. The genes are TRBV5-1 and TRBJ2-3; 8 bases fit TRBD2. The CDR3 has 16 amino acids. Per the germline V gene, CDR1 is SGHRS and CDR2 is YFSETQ. After removal of 1 base from V and 4 bases from J, the junction contained 8 bases not matched to a gene. The CDR3 reads CASSLRREGPSDTQYF. The CDR3 bases are TGCGCCAGCAGCTTGCGTCGGGAGGGCCCATCAGATACGCAGTATTTT.

The V and J genes are TRBV10-3 and TRBJ2-5, with TRBD1 matching 8 bases. V dropped 5 bases and J dropped 2; count of bases not matched to a gene: 4. CDR3 size: 14 residues. CDR1 and CDR2 from the germline V gene are ENHRY and SYGVKD. The CDR3 region has the DNA TGTGCCATCAGTACGGACAGGGCGCAAGAGACCCAGTACTTC. This translates into CAISTDRAQETQYF.